Here is one T cell receptor beta chain with its context. The source of the sample is a study of cytomegalovirus exposure and HLA in healthy donors. The CDR3 extends over 15 amino acids. Germline V CDR1 and CDR2: SGHRS, YFSETQ. The V segment lost 4 bases and the J segment 5 bases; nucleotides outside the gene matches: 10. The donors formed part of the roughly 120-subject validation cohort, distinct from the roughly 640-subject first cohort. Method: immunoSEQ multiplex PCR; TCRdb's copy keeps in-frame clones and lacks some. The table includes under 250,000 clones, approximately 82% detected once. The genes are TRBV5-1 and TRBJ2-7; TRBD2 matches 9 bases. The sequence was obtained from a woman between 18 and 29 years old in good health and CMV-seronegative. Sequences were obtained from PBMCs. As DNA, the CDR3 is TGCGCCAGCAGCCGGCCCGAAGCGGGGGGCGACGAGCAGTACTTC. Protein sequence: CASSRPEAGGDEQYF.